Sequencing of this T cell receptor (beta chain) was carried out in a study of CD8 T cells in Susac syndrome. CD8+ and CD4+ T cells from blood underwent TCR beta sequencing, which was carried out in a high-throughput format. The RNA input was roughly 0.45 to 1 ug, and it was reverse transcribed with random hexamers. One entry per CDR3 protein results from TCRdb running MiXCR on the immunoSEQ multiplex PCR reads. Altogether about 250,000 distinct CDR3 sequences are present, around 93% being singletons, with the ten largest covering about 0.07%. This CDR3 comprises 12 residues. Trimming shortened V by 7 bases and J by 4 bases, and 13 bases separated the two germline ends. The V gene's germline CDR1 is SQVTM and CDR2 ANQGSEA.

The TCR comes from a human donor with multiple sclerosis. This chain uses TRBV29-1 with TRBJ1-1; D is possibly TRBD1 (5 bases). The sequenced material came from CD4+ T cells from PBMCs. The CDR3: CSGGPRSTEAFF. The CDR3 nucleotides are TGCAGCGGGGGACCGCGGAGCACTGAAGCTTTCTTT.